Listed below are T cell receptor beta chains from one sample, sequenced in a study of OX40 agonist ivuxolimab in advanced cancers. The protocol was immunoSEQ multiplex PCR, while the TCRdb copy is restricted to in-frame clones and leaves out a portion. The sample holds about 62,000 clones, 60% to 85% seen once. The specimen was CD4+ or CD8+ T cells sorted from blood, collected in a trial of the OX40 agonist ivuxolimab. All receptors come from an adult with an advanced solid tumor such as melanoma, head and neck, liver or kidney cancer. Each CDR3 is given with its conserved first and last residue. The order of the fields is D gene, J gene, V gene, clone size, CDR3 protein, CDR3 DNA. A D gene is named only where the DNA matches it firmly. Clone sizes are given selectively: once, few, many, or a class where the clone is expanded.

D: .; J: TRBJ1-5; V: TRBV28; size: few; CDR3: CASKGGGRGNQPQHF; DNA: TGTGCCAGCAAGGGAGGGGGACGCGGCAATCAGCCCCAGCATTTT
D: TRBD2; J: TRBJ2-1; V: TRBV5-6; size: .; CDR3: CASSLGLANNEQFF; DNA: TGTGCCAGCAGCTTGGGACTAGCTAACAATGAGCAGTTCTTC
D: .; J: TRBJ2-1; V: TRBV27; size: .; CDR3: CASSLSAGPRERYNEQFF; DNA: TGTGCCAGCAGTTTATCGGCCGGGCCCAGAGAGCGTTACAATGAGCAGTTCTTC
D: TRBD1; J: TRBJ1-2; V: TRBV5-1; size: .; CDR3: CASSSDRVFGYTF; DNA: TGCGCCAGCAGCTCAGACAGGGTCTTTGGCTACACCTTC
D: .; J: TRBJ1-2; V: TRBV7-2; size: .; CDR3: CASSVDGYTF; DNA: TGTGCCAGCAGCGTGGATGGCTACACCTTC
D: .; J: TRBJ1-5; V: TRBV19; size: .; CDR3: CASRPLLGGAQPQHF; DNA: TGTGCCAGTAGACCGCTCCTCGGGGGAGCACAGCCCCAGCATTTT
D: .; J: TRBJ1-2; V: TRBV16; size: .; CDR3: CASSGAGTNYGYTF; DNA: TGTGCCAGCAGCGGGGCGGGGACTAACTATGGCTACACCTTC
D: .; J: TRBJ2-5; V: TRBV11-2; size: .; CDR3: CASSLGRGRETQYF; DNA: TGTGCCAGCAGCTTGGGTCGAGGCCGCGAGACCCAGTACTTC
D: TRBD1; J: TRBJ2-7; V: TRBV28; size: few; CDR3: CASSLGQGYEQYF; DNA: TGTGCCAGCAGCCTGGGACAGGGCTACGAGCAGTACTTC
D: .; J: TRBJ1-2; V: TRBV9; size: .; CDR3: CASSLTDNYGYTF; DNA: TGTGCCAGCAGCCTCACAGATAACTATGGCTACACCTTC
D: TRBD1; J: TRBJ1-1; V: TRBV4-2; size: .; CDR3: CASSRRQGAMNTEAFF; DNA: TGTGCCAGCAGCCGTCGACAGGGGGCGATGAACACTGAAGCTTTCTTT
D: .; J: TRBJ1-1; V: TRBV7-9; size: .; CDR3: CASSLESQNEAFF; DNA: TGTGCCAGCAGCTTAGAATCCCAGAATGAAGCTTTCTTT
D: .; J: TRBJ2-7; V: TRBV7-2; size: .; CDR3: CASSLGPSESYEQYF; DNA: TGTGCCAGCAGCTTAGGACCTAGCGAATCCTACGAGCAGTACTTC
D: .; J: TRBJ1-5; V: TRBV19; size: few; CDR3: CASNPTEYSNQPQHF; DNA: TGTGCCAGTAACCCGACAGAGTATAGCAATCAGCCCCAGCATTTT
D: .; J: TRBJ2-7; V: TRBV6-1; size: .; CDR3: CAVLRAASYEQYF; DNA: TGTGCCGTTCTCAGGGCAGCTAGTTACGAGCAGTACTTC
D: TRBD1; J: TRBJ1-5; V: TRBV6-5; size: .; CDR3: CASSYSDRDQHF; DNA: TGTGCCAGCAGTTACTCGGACAGGGACCAGCATTTT
D: TRBD2; J: TRBJ2-3; V: TRBV12-5; size: .; CDR3: CASGSGLAETDTQYF; DNA: TGTGCTAGTGGTTCGGGACTAGCGGAGACAGATACGCAGTATTTT
D: .; J: TRBJ1-3; V: TRBV9; size: .; CDR3: CASSVSYVGESGNTIYF; DNA: TGTGCCAGCAGCGTCTCTTATGTCGGGGAATCTGGAAACACCATATATTTT
D: .; J: TRBJ2-3; V: TRBV29-1; size: .; CDR3: CSVIKGGLSTDTQYF; DNA: TGCAGCGTCATAAAGGGGGGCCTCAGCACAGATACGCAGTATTTT
D: TRBD1; J: TRBJ1-1; V: TRBV7-2; size: .; CDR3: CASSFNPGQGFAFF; DNA: TGTGCCAGCAGCTTCAATCCGGGACAGGGATTTGCTTTCTTT
D: TRBD2; J: TRBJ2-5; V: TRBV7-7; size: once; CDR3: CASSPLTSGRMGQETQYF; DNA: TGTGCCAGCAGCCCCTTAACTAGCGGGAGAATGGGCCAAGAGACCCAGTACTTC
D: TRBD1; J: TRBJ1-1; V: TRBV30; size: .; CDR3: CAWERNRGSTEAFF; DNA: TGTGCCTGGGAGAGAAACAGGGGAAGCACTGAAGCTTTCTTT
D: .; J: TRBJ1-2; V: TRBV4-1; size: few; CDR3: CASSPGASNYGYTF; DNA: TGCGCCAGCAGCCCAGGGGCCTCGAACTATGGCTACACCTTC
D: TRBD2; J: TRBJ2-2; V: TRBV29-1; size: .; CDR3: CSVARAASGTGELFF; DNA: TGCAGCGTTGCGCGGGCGGCTAGCGGAACCGGGGAGCTGTTTTTT
D: .; J: TRBJ2-3; V: TRBV5-6; size: .; CDR3: CASTRDGGGRTDTQYF; DNA: TGTGCCAGCACGCGTGATGGGGGGGGCCGCACAGATACGCAGTATTTT
D: .; J: TRBJ2-7; V: TRBV28; size: .; CDR3: CASSLSSAGGYEQYF; DNA: TGTGCCAGCAGTTTATCCTCAGCGGGCGGGTACGAGCAGTACTTC
D: TRBD1; J: TRBJ2-5; V: TRBV5-1; size: once; CDR3: CASSLLPGTGLVQETQYF; DNA: TGCGCCAGCAGCTTGCTTCCCGGGACAGGGTTGGTGCAAGAGACCCAGTACTTC
D: .; J: TRBJ2-3; V: TRBV20-1; size: .; CDR3: CSARTADAQYF; DNA: TGCAGTGCCCGGACGGCAGATGCGCAGTATTTT
D: TRBD2; J: TRBJ2-1; V: TRBV7-2; size: .; CDR3: CASSLGLAGPNNEQFF; DNA: TGTGCCAGCAGCCTCGGACTAGCGGGACCTAACAATGAGCAGTTCTTC
D: TRBD2; J: TRBJ2-1; V: TRBV4-3; size: .; CDR3: CASSQMDYAGGGSEQFF; DNA: TGCGCCAGCAGCCAGATGGACTATGCGGGAGGTGGAAGTGAGCAGTTCTTC
D: .; J: TRBJ1-1; V: TRBV29-1; size: .; CDR3: CSARSVNTEAFF; DNA: TGCAGCGCAAGGTCCGTGAACACTGAAGCTTTCTTT
D: .; J: TRBJ1-5; V: TRBV7-2; size: .; CDR3: CASSLEAGYSNQPQHF; DNA: TGTGCCAGCAGCTTAGAGGCAGGTTATAGCAATCAGCCCCAGCATTTT
D: .; J: TRBJ2-1; V: TRBV4-3; size: .; CDR3: CASSQDGSSYNEQFF; DNA: TGCGCCAGCAGCCAAGACGGGAGCTCCTACAATGAGCAGTTCTTC
D: TRBD2; J: TRBJ2-1; V: TRBV9; size: .; CDR3: CASSVDASGTDNEQFF; DNA: TGTGCCAGCAGCGTAGATGCTAGCGGGACCGACAATGAGCAGTTCTTC
D: .; J: TRBJ1-2; V: TRBV14; size: few; CDR3: CASSQDLVVTGNYGYTF; DNA: TGTGCCAGCAGCCAAGATCTTGTAGTGACCGGGAACTATGGCTACACCTTC
D: .; J: TRBJ2-7; V: TRBV28; size: .; CDR3: CASTFPRGLTYEQYF; DNA: TGTGCCAGCACCTTTCCAAGGGGACTTACCTACGAGCAGTACTTC
D: .; J: TRBJ2-7; V: TRBV27; size: .; CDR3: CASSLSMGTDLDEQYF; DNA: TGTGCCAGCAGTTTATCGATGGGGACTGATTTGGACGAGCAGTACTTC
D: .; J: TRBJ2-5; V: TRBV7-6; size: .; CDR3: CASSPISRGGQYQETQYF; DNA: TGTGCCAGCAGCCCCATCTCCCGCGGGGGACAATATCAAGAGACCCAGTACTTC
D: .; J: TRBJ1-4; V: TRBV27; size: .; CDR3: CASSLARFNEKLFF; DNA: TGTGCCAGCAGTTTGGCCAGGTTTAATGAAAAACTGTTTTTT
D: .; J: TRBJ2-3; V: TRBV7-8; size: .; CDR3: CASSLAVRTDTQYF; DNA: TGTGCCAGCAGCTTAGCGGTCCGCACAGATACGCAGTATTTT
D: .; J: TRBJ1-5; V: TRBV6-6; size: once; CDR3: CASKGYGQPQHF; DNA: TGTGCCAGCAAAGGGTACGGTCAGCCCCAGCATTTT
D: .; J: TRBJ2-4; V: TRBV5-6; size: .; CDR3: CASSLYGSNIQYF; DNA: TGTGCCAGCAGCTTATACGGGTCAAACATTCAGTACTTC
D: TRBD2; J: TRBJ2-3; V: TRBV6-4; size: few; CDR3: CASSGLAGGTDTQYF; DNA: TGTGCCAGCAGCGGACTAGCGGGAGGCACAGATACGCAGTATTTT
D: .; J: TRBJ2-2; V: TRBV4-3; size: .; CDR3: CASSPRDPRAGTGELFF; DNA: TGCGCCAGCAGCCCGCGGGATCCGCGGGCGGGCACCGGGGAGCTGTTTTTT
D: .; J: TRBJ1-4; V: TRBV28; size: .; CDR3: CASGVREKLFF; DNA: TGTGCCAGCGGGGTGAGGGAAAAACTGTTTTTT
D: .; J: TRBJ1-2; V: TRBV14; size: .; CDR3: CASSQDGGSTYGYTF; DNA: TGTGCCAGCAGCCAAGACGGGGGGTCCACCTATGGCTACACCTTC
D: .; J: TRBJ1-5; V: TRBV7-8; size: .; CDR3: CASSLEAVNQPQHF; DNA: TGTGCCAGCAGCTTAGAGGCGGTCAATCAGCCCCAGCATTTT
D: .; J: TRBJ2-1; V: TRBV6-1; size: .; CDR3: CASSREQFF; DNA: TGTGCCAGCAGTCGAGAGCAGTTCTTC
D: .; J: TRBJ1-5; V: TRBV19; size: once; CDR3: CASSIGAAWPHQPQHF; DNA: TGTGCCAGTAGTATAGGGGCAGCATGGCCACATCAGCCCCAGCATTTT
D: TRBD2; J: TRBJ2-7; V: TRBV19; size: .; CDR3: CASSSSPGLAGDTSLYEQYF; DNA: TGTGCCAGTAGTAGCTCCCCGGGACTAGCGGGAGACACGTCGCTCTACGAGCAGTACTTC
D: .; J: TRBJ2-3; V: TRBV27; size: .; CDR3: CASSLEGTPWDTQYF; DNA: TGTGCCAGCAGTTTGGAAGGGACCCCCTGGGATACGCAGTATTTT
D: TRBD2; J: TRBJ2-7; V: TRBV4-1; size: once; CDR3: CASSHRTSGDYEQYF; DNA: TGCGCCAGCAGCCACCGGACTAGCGGGGACTACGAGCAGTACTTC
D: TRBD2; J: TRBJ2-2; V: TRBV28; size: .; CDR3: CASSFRGRVYVGAGELFF; DNA: TGTGCCAGCAGTTTCCGGGGGAGGGTTTACGTCGGGGCCGGGGAGCTGTTTTTT
D: .; J: TRBJ1-1; V: TRBV7-9; size: .; CDR3: CASSDQWGGMNTEAFF; DNA: TGTGCCAGCAGCGATCAATGGGGTGGCATGAACACTGAAGCTTTCTTT
D: .; J: TRBJ1-4; V: TRBV5-6; size: .; CDR3: CASSNMGPTNEKLFF; DNA: TGTGCCAGCAGCAACATGGGACCAACTAATGAAAAACTGTTTTTT